This T cell receptor (beta chain) comes out of a study of beta chain features in type 1 diabetes. In the study overall: Sorted cells, 90 million to 130 million in number, were examined across all samples. Findings and limits, study-wide: Shorter TCRB CDR3s, moderately but significantly so, marked every one of the four CD4+ subsets in Type 1 diabetes patients. The study found that naive, central memory and Treg TCRB repertoires appeared more similar in patients than in healthy donors. Fewer junction insertions and more nucleotide deletions appeared in type 1 diabetes patients.

Of the isolated RNA, all was reverse transcribed, and so the sequenced material was expressed TCRB transcripts. This table comes from immunoSEQ multiplex PCR, and its TCRdb copy is limited to in-frame clones, with some not included. The sample has about 650,000 clones, 9.5% to 15% seen once. This clone was found a few times. Its antigen is currently unknown. The CDR3 extends over 16 amino acids. Germline loops: CDR1 SEHNR, CDR2 FQNEAQ (reference sequence). V dropped 5 bases and J dropped 4; count of bases not matched to a gene: 4. The V call is TRBV7-9, the J call TRBJ1-6; 11 positions agree with TRBD1. This clonotype was sampled from a man aged 30-40 years with type 1 diabetes. The specimen sequenced was naive CD4+ T cells from blood. CDR3 sequence (DNA): TGTGCCAGCAGCGGCCGGGACAGGGGGTATAATTCACCCCTCCACTTT. Amino acids: CASSGRDRGYNSPLHF.